This T cell receptor (beta chain) was retrieved from a study of cytomegalovirus exposure and HLA in healthy donors. General study findings and limits: Beyond CMV serostatus, there was no information to go on about immune exposure. The authors confirmed in vitro that a few CMV-associated chains were specific for CMV antigens. Among TCR beta chains, those listed as cytomegalovirus-associated numbered fewer than 200.

The PCR made use of 60 Vbeta and 13 Jbeta primers. The table came from immunoSEQ multiplex PCR; TCRdb's copy has only in-frame clones and leaves some out. Of a few hundred thousand clones listed, roughly 79% are singletons. With regard to this clone: Its antigen remains unidentified.

The CDR3 totals 14 residues. Trimming took 8 bases from V and 6 from J, leaving 16 bases between them. The germline V gene has CDR1 MNHEY and CDR2 SMNVEV (reference sequence). The chain joins TRBV27 to TRBJ1-4; possibly TRBD1 for D (5 bases). This clonotype was obtained from a man aged 18 to 30 in good health and CMV-seronegative. Specimen: PBMCs. CDR3: CASALGQLHEKLFF. The CDR3 DNA is TGTGCCAGCGCCCTGGGGCAACTCCATGAAAAACTGTTTTTT.